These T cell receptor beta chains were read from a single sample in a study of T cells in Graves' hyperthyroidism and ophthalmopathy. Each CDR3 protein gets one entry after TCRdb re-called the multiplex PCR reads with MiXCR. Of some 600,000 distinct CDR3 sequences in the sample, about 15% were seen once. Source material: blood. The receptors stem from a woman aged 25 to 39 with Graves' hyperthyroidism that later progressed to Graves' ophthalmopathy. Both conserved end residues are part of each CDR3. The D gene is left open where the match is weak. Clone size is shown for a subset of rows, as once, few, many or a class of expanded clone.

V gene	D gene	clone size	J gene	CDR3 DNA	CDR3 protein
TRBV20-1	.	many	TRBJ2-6	TGCAGTGCCCGGAGCTCTGGGGCCAACGTCCTGACTTTC	CSARSSGANVLTF
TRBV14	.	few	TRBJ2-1	TGTGCCAGCAGCCAAGAATCCCGGCAGTTCTTC	CASSQESRQFF
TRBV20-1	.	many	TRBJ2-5	TGCAGTGCCAACCCGGGCCCCTCGGCAGGGGAGACCCAGTACTTC	CSANPGPSAGETQYF
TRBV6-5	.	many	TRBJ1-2	TGTGCCAGCAGTGGCTCGGGACCCAACACTAACTATGGCTACACCTTC	CASSGSGPNTNYGYTF
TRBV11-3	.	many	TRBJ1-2	TGTGCCAGCAGCTTATCGGGCTTGTTAGGCTACACCTTC	CASSLSGLLGYTF
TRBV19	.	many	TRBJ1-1	TGTGCCAGTAGTAAGTGGGGAGCTGAAGCTTTCTTT	CASSKWGAEAFF
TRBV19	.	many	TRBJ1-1	TGTGCCAGTAGCGGACGGACCTCGAACACTGAAGCTTTCTTT	CASSGRTSNTEAFF
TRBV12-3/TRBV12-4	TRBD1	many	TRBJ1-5	TGTGCCAGCAGTTCCTCGACAGGGGCAACGGAACAGCCCCAGCATTTT	CASSSSTGATEQPQHF
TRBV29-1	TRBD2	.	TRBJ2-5	TGCAGCGTTGAAGGCCCCTTGCGGGGGGCAAGAGAGACCCAGTACTTC	CSVEGPLRGARETQYF
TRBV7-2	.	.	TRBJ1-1	TGTGCCAGCAGCTTAGAGCCAACCGGAGGAGCTTTCTTT	CASSLEPTGGAFF
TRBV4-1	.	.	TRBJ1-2	TGCGCCAGCAGCCGGGGTGGGGGGGACGGCTATACCTTC	CASSRGGGDGYTF
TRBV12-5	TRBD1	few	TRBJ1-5	TGTGCTAGTGGTTTGGCCCGTATCGGGACAGGTTATAGCAATCGGCCCCAGCATTTT	CASGLARIGTGYSNRPQHF
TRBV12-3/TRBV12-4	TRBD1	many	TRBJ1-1	TGTGCCAGCAGTTCGGAGGGGGCGCAGGCTGAAGCTTTCTTT	CASSSEGAQAEAFF
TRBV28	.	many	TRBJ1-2	TGTGCCAGCACTTCTTTGGGAGGCTACACCTTC	CASTSLGGYTF
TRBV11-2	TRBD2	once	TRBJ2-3	TGTGCCAGCAGCTTAGCCGCTAGCGGGATCCACACAGATACGCAGTATTTT	CASSLAASGIHTDTQYF
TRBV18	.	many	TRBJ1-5	TGTGCCAGCTCAGCCCAAGGGGCAGGGGATCAGCCCCAGCATTTT	CASSAQGAGDQPQHF
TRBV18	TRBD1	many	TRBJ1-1	TGTGCCAGCTCAGGCACAGGGGGCAGGGCTGAAGCTTTCTTT	CASSGTGGRAEAFF
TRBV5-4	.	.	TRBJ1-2	TGTGCCAGCAGCGTGGGTGCAGGAGGGAGTGATAACTATGGCTACACCTTC	CASSVGAGGSDNYGYTF
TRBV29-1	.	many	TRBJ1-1	TGCAGCGTCCCGGGGACCCTCACCCCCGCCCCCGCTGAAGCTTTCTTT	CSVPGTLTPAPAEAFF
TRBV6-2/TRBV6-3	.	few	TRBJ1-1	TGTGCCAGTACCTTATCGAGGGAGACTGAAGCTTTCTTT	CASTLSRETEAFF
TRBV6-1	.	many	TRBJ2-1	TGTGCCAGCACCCCGGGAGACGGCTCCTACAATGAGCAGTTCTTC	CASTPGDGSYNEQFF
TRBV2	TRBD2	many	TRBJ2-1	TGTGCCAGCAGTGAAGGGACTAGCGGGGGAGGGCAGTTCTTC	CASSEGTSGGGQFF
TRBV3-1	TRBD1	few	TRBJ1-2	TGTGCCAGCAGCCCATACCGAGGAACAGGGGCCTATGGCTACACCTTC	CASSPYRGTGAYGYTF
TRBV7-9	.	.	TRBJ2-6	TGTGCCAGCAGCTTAGCCACAGGGACGGGAGCCTCTGGGGCCAACGTCCTGACTTTC	CASSLATGTGASGANVLTF
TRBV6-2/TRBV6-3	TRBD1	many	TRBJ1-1	TGTGCCAGCAGTTTCCGACAGGGGGCGGTCACTGAAGCTTTCTTT	CASSFRQGAVTEAFF
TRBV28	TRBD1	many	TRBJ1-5	TGTGCCAGCACCCGACCTGGGACAGGCGCCTACAATCAGCCCCAGCATTTT	CASTRPGTGAYNQPQHF
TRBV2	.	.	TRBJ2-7	TGTGCCAGCAGTGAAGGGGGGGAGCCCTACGAGCAGTACTTC	CASSEGGEPYEQYF
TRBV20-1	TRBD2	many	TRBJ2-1	TGCAGTGCTAGACCCCCTGGGACTAGCGGGAGGGGGGAGCAGTTCTTC	CSARPPGTSGRGEQFF
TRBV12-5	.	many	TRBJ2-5	TGTGCTAGTGTCCTGGCCTTGGGCGCAGCCTTCCAAGAGACCCAGTACTTC	CASVLALGAAFQETQYF
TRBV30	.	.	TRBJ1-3	TGTGCCTGGAGTGTCTACCCGCACACACAAAGAACCGGGAAGGGCCCTGGAAACACCATATATTTT	CAWSVYPHTQRTGKGPGNTIYF
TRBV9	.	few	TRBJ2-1	TGTGCCAGCAGCGTAGGAGGTAAATCCCCGGGCAATGAGCAGTTCTTC	CASSVGGKSPGNEQFF